Listed below are T cell receptor beta chains from one sample, sequenced in a study of OX40 agonist ivuxolimab in advanced cancers. The method was immunoSEQ multiplex PCR; TCRdb's version includes in-frame clones alone and lacks a portion of them. This table holds roughly 56,000 clones, roughly 88% found once. Specimen: CD4+ or CD8+ T cells sorted from blood, collected in a trial of the OX40 agonist ivuxolimab. These TCRs come from an adult with an advanced solid tumor such as melanoma, head and neck, liver or kidney cancer. The CDR3 runs from the conserved cysteine through the conserved F or W. Fields, in order: J gene, D gene, clone size, V gene, CDR3 DNA, CDR3 protein. D genes are given only for firm matches. Size tells how often a clone was seen (once, few, many) or the class of an expanded clone, and some rows leave it out.

J gene: TRBJ1-2
D gene: TRBD1
clone size: -
V gene: TRBV27
CDR3 DNA: TGTGCCAGCAGTCCATTGGGGGACAGGGGATCTAAATTAGGTGGCTACACCTTC
CDR3 protein: CASSPLGDRGSKLGGYTF

J gene: TRBJ2-5
D gene: TRBD2
clone size: -
V gene: TRBV7-3
CDR3 DNA: TGTGCCAGCAGCGAATTGGGACTAGCGGGGGGATCTGGGGAGACCCAGTACTTC
CDR3 protein: CASSELGLAGGSGETQYF

J gene: TRBJ2-2
D gene: -
clone size: once
V gene: TRBV18
CDR3 DNA: TGTGCCAGCCAGGGGAGGGGTCCGAACACCGGGGAGCTGTTTTTT
CDR3 protein: CASQGRGPNTGELFF

J gene: TRBJ1-2
D gene: -
clone size: -
V gene: TRBV6-1
CDR3 DNA: TGTGCCAGCAGTGGCACCACGGGCCCGGGACGGACTTATGGCTACACCTTC
CDR3 protein: CASSGTTGPGRTYGYTF

J gene: TRBJ2-7
D gene: -
clone size: -
V gene: TRBV9
CDR3 DNA: TGTGCCAGCAGCGTAGCAGGGGGGGCAGGACCTCCCTACGAGCAGTACTTC
CDR3 protein: CASSVAGGAGPPYEQYF

J gene: TRBJ1-2
D gene: TRBD1
clone size: -
V gene: TRBV6-5
CDR3 DNA: TGTGCCAGCAGTTACGGAGGGGGCGCCTATGGCTACACCTTC
CDR3 protein: CASSYGGGAYGYTF

J gene: TRBJ2-7
D gene: -
clone size: -
V gene: TRBV21-1
CDR3 DNA: TGTGCCAGCAGCAATGGGTGGGGGCTCGGAAGGGGCTACGAGCAGTACTTC
CDR3 protein: CASSNGWGLGRGYEQYF

J gene: TRBJ1-2
D gene: -
clone size: -
V gene: TRBV9
CDR3 DNA: TGTGCCAGCAGCGTAGGGGGATGGGGATCTCAGTATGGCTACACCTTC
CDR3 protein: CASSVGGWGSQYGYTF

J gene: TRBJ2-6
D gene: -
clone size: -
V gene: TRBV9
CDR3 DNA: TGTGCCAGCACCGGTCCCAGGGGCTTCTCTGGGGCCAACGTCCTGACTTTC
CDR3 protein: CASTGPRGFSGANVLTF

J gene: TRBJ2-5
D gene: -
clone size: -
V gene: TRBV2
CDR3 DNA: TGTGCCAGCAGGGATGACACTCAAGAGACCCAGTACTTC
CDR3 protein: CASRDDTQETQYF

J gene: TRBJ2-3
D gene: TRBD2
clone size: -
V gene: TRBV25-1
CDR3 DNA: TGTGCCAGCAGTGAATATGGGAGGGACCGAATCACAGATACGCAGTATTTT
CDR3 protein: CASSEYGRDRITDTQYF

J gene: TRBJ2-5
D gene: TRBD1
clone size: -
V gene: TRBV27
CDR3 DNA: TGTGCCAGCAGTATAACAGGGGGCGGACAAGAGACCCAGTACTTC
CDR3 protein: CASSITGGGQETQYF

J gene: TRBJ1-4
D gene: -
clone size: -
V gene: TRBV9
CDR3 DNA: TGTGCCAGCAGCGCGCGCAGTCAAACTAATGAAAAACTGTTTTTT
CDR3 protein: CASSARSQTNEKLFF

J gene: TRBJ1-1
D gene: TRBD1
clone size: -
V gene: TRBV6-6
CDR3 DNA: TGTGCCAGCATTCCGAACGACAGGGGACACACTGAAGCTTTCTTT
CDR3 protein: CASIPNDRGHTEAFF

J gene: TRBJ2-2
D gene: TRBD1
clone size: once
V gene: TRBV7-9
CDR3 DNA: TGTGCCAGCAGCCATAGGACAGGGGTCGGGAACACCGGGGAGCTGTTTTTT
CDR3 protein: CASSHRTGVGNTGELFF

J gene: TRBJ2-3
D gene: -
clone size: -
V gene: TRBV6-5
CDR3 DNA: TGTGCCAGCAGTTACTCTTGGAGTTCCACAGATACGCAGTATTTT
CDR3 protein: CASSYSWSSTDTQYF

J gene: TRBJ1-2
D gene: -
clone size: once
V gene: TRBV20-1
CDR3 DNA: TGCAGTGCCAACCTAGGGGGCTACACCTTC
CDR3 protein: CSANLGGYTF

J gene: TRBJ2-5
D gene: -
clone size: -
V gene: TRBV7-3
CDR3 DNA: TGTGCCAGCAGCCCAGGCGCTTTCGGGACACTCGGGACCCAGTACTTC
CDR3 protein: CASSPGAFGTLGTQYF

J gene: TRBJ2-7
D gene: -
clone size: -
V gene: TRBV11-3
CDR3 DNA: TGTGCCAGCAGCTTAGTACAGGGTTCCGAGCAGTACTTC
CDR3 protein: CASSLVQGSEQYF

J gene: TRBJ1-4
D gene: -
clone size: few
V gene: TRBV7-8
CDR3 DNA: TGTGCCAGCAGCCGGTTTGCAGACTCATTCGAAAAACTGTTTTTT
CDR3 protein: CASSRFADSFEKLFF

J gene: TRBJ1-3
D gene: TRBD1
clone size: -
V gene: TRBV6-5
CDR3 DNA: TGTGCCAGCAGTTACGGGACAGGGAGGTCTGGAAACACCATATATTTT
CDR3 protein: CASSYGTGRSGNTIYF

J gene: TRBJ2-3
D gene: -
clone size: -
V gene: TRBV19
CDR3 DNA: TGTGCCAGTAGTACAGTACATGGGGCTTACCAGGGGATTACGCAGTATTTT
CDR3 protein: CASSTVHGAYQGITQYF

J gene: TRBJ2-2
D gene: TRBD2
clone size: -
V gene: TRBV6-1
CDR3 DNA: TGTGCCAGCAGAGGGACTAGCGGGGGGATCGGGGAGCTGTTTTTT
CDR3 protein: CASRGTSGGIGELFF

J gene: TRBJ1-2
D gene: TRBD1
clone size: -
V gene: TRBV30
CDR3 DNA: TGTGCCTGGAGCCTACCGGGACAGGGCTTCTATGGCTACACCTTC
CDR3 protein: CAWSLPGQGFYGYTF

J gene: TRBJ1-4
D gene: -
clone size: -
V gene: TRBV7-6
CDR3 DNA: TGTGCCAGCACCCCGTCGACATGGTCTAATGAAAAACTGTTTTTT
CDR3 protein: CASTPSTWSNEKLFF

J gene: TRBJ2-3
D gene: -
clone size: -
V gene: TRBV20-1
CDR3 DNA: TGCAGTGCTGTTGGGGGTACGCAGTATTTT
CDR3 protein: CSAVGGTQYF

J gene: TRBJ2-3
D gene: TRBD2
clone size: -
V gene: TRBV11-3
CDR3 DNA: TGTGCCAGCAGCACGGGTCGGGGGGACACAGATACGCAGTATTTT
CDR3 protein: CASSTGRGDTDTQYF

J gene: TRBJ1-4
D gene: TRBD1
clone size: few
V gene: TRBV7-2
CDR3 DNA: TGTGCCAGCAGCCCGAGCGGAGGGGGCAATGAAAAACTGTTTTTT
CDR3 protein: CASSPSGGGNEKLFF

J gene: TRBJ2-2
D gene: -
clone size: few
V gene: TRBV7-9
CDR3 DNA: TGTGCCAGCAGCGCGGCAACTAGGCAGCTGGGGACCGGGGAGCTGTTTTTT
CDR3 protein: CASSAATRQLGTGELFF

J gene: TRBJ2-2
D gene: -
clone size: -
V gene: TRBV30
CDR3 DNA: TGTGCCTGGAGTAGGGGGGCTGGGACCGGGGAGCTGTTTTTT
CDR3 protein: CAWSRGAGTGELFF

J gene: TRBJ2-1
D gene: -
clone size: -
V gene: TRBV7-7
CDR3 DNA: TGTGCTAGCACCGGGACGCCCATAGACAATGAGCAGTTCTTC
CDR3 protein: CASTGTPIDNEQFF

J gene: TRBJ2-2
D gene: -
clone size: -
V gene: TRBV19
CDR3 DNA: TGTGCCAGTCGTTCCGAGGGGACAAGGAACACCGGGGAGCTGTTTTTT
CDR3 protein: CASRSEGTRNTGELFF

J gene: TRBJ2-3
D gene: -
clone size: -
V gene: TRBV28
CDR3 DNA: TGTGCCAGCCGTCGCCGGGACGGATCAGATACGCAGTATTTT
CDR3 protein: CASRRRDGSDTQYF

J gene: TRBJ2-7
D gene: -
clone size: -
V gene: TRBV10-1
CDR3 DNA: TGCGCCAGTAACCCCCCCTGTAGCCCGTACGAGCAGTACTTC
CDR3 protein: CASNPPCSPYEQYF

J gene: TRBJ2-3
D gene: -
clone size: -
V gene: TRBV5-5
CDR3 DNA: TGTGCCAGCAGCTTGAACCCCACAGATACGCAGTATTTT
CDR3 protein: CASSLNPTDTQYF

J gene: TRBJ2-3
D gene: -
clone size: -
V gene: TRBV10-3
CDR3 DNA: TGTGCCATCACCCTAACTCCTAGCACAGATACGCAGTATTTT
CDR3 protein: CAITLTPSTDTQYF

J gene: TRBJ1-5
D gene: -
clone size: once
V gene: TRBV6-6
CDR3 DNA: TGTGCCAGCGCTAGGGGGGGAAGCAATCAGCCCCAGCATTTT
CDR3 protein: CASARGGSNQPQHF

J gene: TRBJ1-4
D gene: -
clone size: -
V gene: TRBV2
CDR3 DNA: TGTGCCAGCAGACCCTTATCCACCGAAAAACTGTTTTTT
CDR3 protein: CASRPLSTEKLFF

J gene: TRBJ1-1
D gene: TRBD1
clone size: -
V gene: TRBV18
CDR3 DNA: TGTGCCAGCTCATGGACAGGGCCCCCCGTAAACACTGAAGCTTTCTTT
CDR3 protein: CASSWTGPPVNTEAFF

J gene: TRBJ2-1
D gene: TRBD2
clone size: -
V gene: TRBV28
CDR3 DNA: TGTGCCAGCGCCTCTAGCGGGGGCCTCCACCTTTTCTACAATGAGCAGTTCTTC
CDR3 protein: CASASSGGLHLFYNEQFF

J gene: TRBJ1-4
D gene: -
clone size: -
V gene: TRBV10-3
CDR3 DNA: TGTGCCATCAGTGAAGGACTGCGGGAAAAACTGTTTTTT
CDR3 protein: CAISEGLREKLFF

J gene: TRBJ2-3
D gene: -
clone size: -
V gene: TRBV9
CDR3 DNA: TGTGCCAGCAACAGGGTCACAGATACGCAGTATTTT
CDR3 protein: CASNRVTDTQYF

J gene: TRBJ2-3
D gene: -
clone size: -
V gene: TRBV18
CDR3 DNA: TGTGCCAGCTCATGGGCAGACACAGATACGCAGTATTTT
CDR3 protein: CASSWADTDTQYF

J gene: TRBJ1-6
D gene: -
clone size: few
V gene: TRBV28
CDR3 DNA: TGTGCCAGCGGAACAGGGTTTCAAAATTCACCCCTCCACTTT
CDR3 protein: CASGTGFQNSPLHF

J gene: TRBJ2-7
D gene: -
clone size: -
V gene: TRBV9
CDR3 DNA: TGTGCCAGCAGCCGTGCGGGGGCTCACGAGCAGTACTTC
CDR3 protein: CASSRAGAHEQYF

J gene: TRBJ2-5
D gene: -
clone size: -
V gene: TRBV21-1
CDR3 DNA: TGTGCCAGCAGCGCCCCCGAGGTGACAGAGACCCAGTACTTC
CDR3 protein: CASSAPEVTETQYF

J gene: TRBJ2-1
D gene: TRBD2
clone size: -
V gene: TRBV9
CDR3 DNA: TGTGCCAGCAGCGTAGCTAGCGGGGGGGCCTGGGAATACGGTGAGCAGTTCTTC
CDR3 protein: CASSVASGGAWEYGEQFF

J gene: TRBJ1-5
D gene: -
clone size: once
V gene: TRBV5-5
CDR3 DNA: TGTGCCAGCAGCTTGGTTGTGGGAGATCAGCCCCAGCATTTT
CDR3 protein: CASSLVVGDQPQHF

J gene: TRBJ2-7
D gene: -
clone size: -
V gene: TRBV27
CDR3 DNA: TGTGCCAGCAGTTTAATCGGGGGCAGGGGAGTAGGTCGGTCCTACGAGCAGTACTTC
CDR3 protein: CASSLIGGRGVGRSYEQYF

J gene: TRBJ1-2
D gene: -
clone size: -
V gene: TRBV7-9
CDR3 DNA: TGTGCCAGCAGCTTAGGGGGTCAGGTTCCCTTC
CDR3 protein: CASSLGGQVPF

J gene: TRBJ2-5
D gene: -
clone size: -
V gene: TRBV7-3
CDR3 DNA: TGTGCCAGCAGCTCGAGCCACCGAGAGACCCAGTACTTC
CDR3 protein: CASSSSHRETQYF

J gene: TRBJ1-1
D gene: TRBD1
clone size: -
V gene: TRBV28
CDR3 DNA: TGTGCCAGCCGGGCAGGGGGGGTTGTCACTGAAGCTTTCTTT
CDR3 protein: CASRAGGVVTEAFF

J gene: TRBJ1-3
D gene: -
clone size: few
V gene: TRBV7-2
CDR3 DNA: TGTGCCAGCAGCTTAGGCAGCTCTGGAAACACCATATATTTT
CDR3 protein: CASSLGSSGNTIYF

J gene: TRBJ2-4
D gene: -
clone size: -
V gene: TRBV9
CDR3 DNA: TGTGCCAGCAGCGTAGGCCCGATTTTAGCCAAAAACATTCAGTACTTC
CDR3 protein: CASSVGPILAKNIQYF

J gene: TRBJ1-1
D gene: -
clone size: -
V gene: TRBV29-1
CDR3 DNA: TGCAGCGCCGTTTTACAGGGTCGTGGGACTGAAGCTTTCTTT
CDR3 protein: CSAVLQGRGTEAFF

J gene: TRBJ1-1
D gene: -
clone size: once
V gene: TRBV11-2
CDR3 DNA: TGTGCCAGCATCGAGACAGCCTCGGGGACTGAAGCTTTCTTT
CDR3 protein: CASIETASGTEAFF

J gene: TRBJ1-2
D gene: TRBD1
clone size: few
V gene: TRBV18
CDR3 DNA: TGTGCCAGCACACCCCCAGGGGGCGGAGGCTATGGCTACACCTTC
CDR3 protein: CASTPPGGGGYGYTF

J gene: TRBJ2-5
D gene: -
clone size: once
V gene: TRBV7-5
CDR3 DNA: TGTGCCAGCAGCTCGGACTACTTGGAGACCCAGTACTTC
CDR3 protein: CASSSDYLETQYF

J gene: TRBJ2-5
D gene: -
clone size: -
V gene: TRBV7-9
CDR3 DNA: TGTGCCAGCAGCTTTGGTGAGACCCAGTACTTC
CDR3 protein: CASSFGETQYF